Below, 30 T cell receptor beta chains from the same sample are listed, as sequenced in a study of breast tumors, draining lymph nodes, adjacent tissues. TCRdb reprocessed the multiplex PCR reads with MiXCR, giving one entry per CDR3 protein. The repertoire holds about 14,000 distinct CDR3 sequences, with 62% as singletons. Sequencing input: tumor-adjacent breast tissue. Receptor source: a female donor with breast cancer. Some clones in this sample may be carry-over from other donors' samples.

With respect to this clonotype: A read error is likely, as this CDR3 ends without the conserved phenylalanine or tryptophan. The limits of the CDR3 on the DNA are not certain, so only TCRdb's listed CDR3 is given. This chain links TRBV7-9 with TRBJ1-6. With termini counted, the CDR3 has 11 amino acids. Looked up from germline, CDR1 is SEHNR and CDR2 is FQNEAQ (reference sequence). This CDR3 reads CARAIKGYSGS.

This chain connects TRBV12-3 or TRBV12-4 to TRBJ2-1, with D perhaps given as TRBD1 or TRBD2 (7 bases each). V was pared by 3 bases and J by 5 bases, with 20 bases between. CDR3 length: 17 amino acids. The CDR3 DNA follows: TGTGCCAGCAGTTTTACTCTAGGACTAGGGGGCCACAATGAGCAGTTCTTC. It specifies CASSFTLGLGGHNEQFF.

This rearrangement joins TRBV20-1 to TRBJ2-1; 9 positions match TRBD2. Germline loops: CDR1 DFQATT, CDR2 SNEGSKA (reference sequence). CDR3 length equals 14 residues. With 1 base clipped from V and 10 bases from J, the junction kept 8 bases outside the gene matches. The CDR3 region is CSARVPLAGLEQFF. CDR3 nucleotide sequence: TGCAGTGCTAGAGTTCCACTAGCGGGCCTCGAGCAGTTCTTC.

This clonotype appeared a few times. The chain carries TRBV5-1 and TRBJ2-7; 9 bases agree with TRBD1. This CDR3 has 14 residues. CDR1 and CDR2 (germline): SGHRS, YFSETQ. V lost 3 bases and J lost 2; bases outside the gene matches: 3. CDR3 DNA: TGCGCCAGCAGCTGGGGACAGGGCGCCTACGAGCAGTACTTC. Its translation is CASSWGQGAYEQYF.

V is TRBV29-1 and J is TRBJ1-4; D is undetermined. V gave up 6 bases and J gave up 7 bases, with 6 bases separating them. CDR3 size: 10 residues. Germline-derived CDR1 and CDR2 are SQVTM and ANQGSEA. For the CDR3, the DNA is TGCAGCGTGAAGGGTGAAAAACTGTTTTTT. It specifies CSVKGEKLFF. Filled out from reference TRBV29-1 and TRBJ1-4, the complete variable domain reads SAVISQKPSRDICQRGTSLTIQCQVDSQVTMMFWYRQQPGQSLTLIATANQGSEATYESGFVIDKFPISRPNLTFSTLTVSNMSPEDSSIYLCSVKGEKLFFGSGTQLSVL.

This sequence joins TRBV5-4 and TRBJ2-7; TRBD2 matches at 13 bases. Per the germline V gene, CDR1 is SGHNT and CDR2 is YYREEE (reference sequence). The V and J ends lost 1 base and 3 bases, in that order; junction bases with no gene match: 7. The CDR3 has 17 amino acids. CDR3 in amino acids: CASSLPGTSGNNYEQYF. In DNA, the CDR3 is TGTGCCAGCAGCTTGCCCGGGACTAGCGGGAACAACTACGAGCAGTACTTC.

This clonotype has more than one count but fewer than ten. This rearrangement joins TRBV2 to TRBJ1-3; D unresolved. Trimming shortened V by 7 bases and J by 0 bases, and 7 bases separated the two germline ends. From germline, CDR1 is SNHLY and CDR2 FYNNEI. The CDR3 is made up of 13 amino acids. CDR3 DNA sequence: TGTGCCAGCAACGGTAACTCTGGAAACACCATATATTTT. Translation gives CASNGNSGNTIYF.

J is TRBJ1-4 and V is TRBV11-1; D remains unclear. V lost 1 base, J lost 2 bases, and 5 bases lay in between. The CDR3 covers 14 residues. The germline V gene has CDR1 SGHAT and CDR2 FQDESV (reference sequence). CDR3 bases: TGTGCCAGCAGCTTAGGACGGACTAATGAAAAACTGTTTTTT. The encoded protein is CASSLGRTNEKLFF.

This clonotype was seen once. This sequence joins TRBV4-3 and TRBJ2-2; 8 bases are a match to TRBD2. The CDR3 runs to 18 residues. J lost 2 bases, V lost 0 bases, and 8 bases had no gene match. CDR1 and CDR2 from the germline V gene are LGHNA and YSLEER. CDR3 DNA: TGCGCCAGCAGCCAAGAGGGGGTAGCGGGATTTAACACCGGGGAGCTGTTTTTT. Its protein product is CASSQEGVAGFNTGELFF.

About this clonotype: A much larger clone differs by one base, so this may be a read error. This chain connects TRBV5-6 to TRBJ2-3; D ambiguous. The germline V gene has CDR1 SGHDT and CDR2 YYEEEE. V shed 1 base and J shed 3 bases, with 15 bases lying between them. The CDR3 is made up of 16 amino acids. The CDR3 bases are TGTGCCAGCAGCTTGTATCGGGCGGCGATGACAGATACGCAGTATTTT. This codes for CASSLYRAAMTDTQYF. The whole variable domain, filled in from reference TRBV5-6 and TRBJ2-3, reads DAGVTQSPTHLIKTRGQQVTLRCSPKSGHDTVSWYQQALGQGPQFIFQYYEEEERQRGNFPDRFSGHQFPNYSSELNVNALLLGDSALYLCASSLYRAAMTDTQYFGPGTRLTVL.

The chain combines TRBV7-8 with TRBJ2-7, with D perhaps assigned TRBD1 or TRBD2 (5 bases each). Trimming removed 5 bases at V and 8 bases at J, with 22 bases between. Germline values: CDR1 SGHVS, CDR2 FQNEAQ. The CDR3 length is 15 residues. CDR3 in DNA: TGTGCCAGCAGCCAAGAGGGGACCTTTACCCACCAGCAGTACTTC. This codes for CASSQEGTFTHQQYF.

This sequence joins TRBV2 and TRBJ2-1; 8 nucleotides line up with TRBD2. The CDR3 spans 17 residues. V lost 0 bases, J lost 15 bases, and 19 bases stayed unmatched. Germline loops: CDR1 SNHLY, CDR2 FYNNEI. The CDR3 region has the DNA TGTGCCAGCAGTGAAGCCTCCGGTTGGGTAGCGGGACTTATCGGGTTCTTC. It is translated as CASSEASGWVAGLIGFF.

In this sample, this clonotype turned up a few times. One base away lies a much larger clone, so this may be a sequencing read error. The chain carries TRBV7-9 and TRBJ1-6, with TRBD1 identical over 9 bases. The length of the CDR3 is 16 residues. CDR1 and CDR2 from the germline V gene are SEHNR and FQNEAQ (reference sequence). Losses at the gene ends were 4 bases for V and 13 bases for J; bases not matched to a gene: 14. The chain's CDR3 is CASSSKQGAGIIPLHF. Written as DNA, the CDR3 is TGTGCCAGCAGCTCAAAACAGGGGGCGGGTATTATTCCCCTCCACTTT.

The V call is TRBV29-1, the J call TRBJ1-2; TRBD1 might be the D (6 bases). CDR1 is SQVTM, CDR2 ANQGSEA, per germline. V gave up 7 bases and J gave up 5 bases, with 11 bases separating them. This CDR3 is built from 11 residues. In nucleotides, the CDR3 is TGCAGCGCGGGACACCCATATGGCTACACCTTC. Translating gives CSAGHPYGYTF.

V gene TRBV10-3 combines with J gene TRBJ1-4; 11 bases map to TRBD1. Germline CDR1 ENHRY, CDR2 SYGVKD. This CDR3 contains 15 residues. With V trimmed by 6 bases and J by 8 bases, 8 bases remained unmatched. The CDR3 bases are TGTGCCATCAGCCGAGGGGACAGGGGGAACGAAAAACTGTTTTTT. Encoded protein: CAISRGDRGNEKLFF.

As DNA, the CDR3 is TGTGCCAGCAGCTCCAGCGGGAGGTCGGAGACCCAGTACTTC. It yields the protein CASSSSGRSETQYF. The chain joins TRBV7-2 to TRBJ2-5; the match to TRBD2 covers 9 bases. The CDR3 runs to 14 residues. Germline CDR1 and CDR2: SGHTA and FQGNSA. Losses at the gene ends were 4 bases for V and 5 bases for J; bases not matched to a gene: 5.

The V gene is TRBV12-3 or TRBV12-4, the J gene TRBJ2-5; D gene uncertain. The length of the CDR3 is 18 residues. The V and J ends lost 5 bases and 0 bases respectively, with 22 bases between them. Here the CDR3 DNA reads TGTGCCAGCAGTGGACCTCAGCGCCCTTACGACGACCAAGAGACCCAGTACTTC. It codes for CASSGPQRPYDDQETQYF.

V and J are TRBV25-1 and TRBJ1-6; a possible D gene is TRBD1 (5 bases). The V end lost 7 bases, the J end lost 9 bases, and 13 bases lay between the germline ends. This CDR3 spans 13 amino acids. CDR1 is MGHDK, CDR2 SYGVNS, per germline. CDR3 sequence: CASKGGDRSPLHF. The CDR3 DNA sequence: TGTGCCAGCAAAGGAGGGGATCGTTCACCCCTCCACTTT.

The chain uses TRBV24-1 and TRBJ1-4, with 8 bases identical to TRBD1. Germline CDR1 is KGHDR and CDR2 is SFDVKD. The CDR3 runs to 15 residues. Germline trimming cut 3 bases from V and 7 bases from J; bases unmatched to any gene: 6. The CDR3 loop reads CATSDPGQGSEKLFF. In nucleotides, the CDR3 is TGTGCCACCAGTGATCCCGGACAGGGTTCTGAAAAACTGTTTTTT.

Turning to this clonotype: One junction end disagrees with the germline gene, perhaps due to a read error. The chain links TRBV30 to TRBJ2-7; the D is unclear. The CDR3 is 12 amino acids. CDR1 is GTSNPN and CDR2 is SVGIG in the germline V gene (reference sequence). CDR3 sequence: CAWKIGAYEQYF. The CDR3 DNA sequence: TGCGCCTGGAAAATTGGCGCCTACGAGCAGTACTTC.

This clonotype is medium-sized in the sample. The chain is built from TRBV6-5 and TRBJ1-5; 9 positions match TRBD1. This CDR3 is built from 15 residues. CDR1 is MNHEY and CDR2 is SVGAGI in the germline V gene. Unmatched junction bases numbered 7, after V lost 6 bases and J lost 4 bases. Here the CDR3 reads CASSLSTGGNQPQHF. The CDR3 DNA follows: TGTGCCAGCAGCCTATCGACAGGGGGAAATCAGCCCCAGCATTTT.

This chain joins TRBV2 and TRBJ2-7, with 7 positions matching TRBD2. V shed 4 bases, J shed 4 bases, and the junction held 7 bases outside the gene matches. Germline V gene sequence: CDR1 SNHLY, CDR2 FYNNEI. The length of the CDR3 is 14 residues. CDR3: CASSGGGSEYEQYF. CDR3 bases: TGTGCCAGCAGTGGAGGCGGGAGTGAGTACGAGCAGTACTTC.

Concerning this clonotype itself: The conserved phenylalanine or tryptophan is not found at the CDR3 terminus, so this likely reflects a read error. Here the CDR3 reads CASSKTDDRGYTS. The CDR3 nucleotides are TGTGCCAGCAGTAAAACAGATGATAGGGGCTACACCTCG. V is TRBV7-9 and J is TRBJ1-2, with D unresolved. The CDR3 spans 13 residues. V lost 6 bases and J 8 bases, leaving 16 bases between the germline ends. Germline-derived CDR1 and CDR2 are SEHNR and FQNEAQ (reference sequence).

The rearrangement links TRBV5-4 to TRBJ2-1; 11 bases line up with TRBD2. The CDR3 runs 16 residues. The J segment lost 6 bases and the V segment lost 4 bases, leaving 9 bases of the junction unmatched. Germline CDR1 and CDR2: SGHNT and YYREEE (reference sequence). Here the CDR3 reads CASSPLTTSGVNEQFF. The CDR3, as DNA: TGTGCCAGCAGCCCCCTAACGACTAGCGGGGTCAATGAGCAGTTCTTC.

J is TRBJ2-7 and V is TRBV12-3 or TRBV12-4; D not resolved. V lost 8 bases to trimming and J lost 2 bases, with 7 bases between them. The CDR3 totals 11 residues. CDR3 sequence reads: CASGIPYEQYF. The CDR3 nucleotides read TGTGCCAGCGGGATCCCCTACGAGCAGTACTTC.

This chain connects TRBV5-1 to TRBJ1-2; D might be TRBD1 (6 bases). Trimming cost V 0 bases and J 6 bases, with 15 bases left between them. This CDR3 has 15 amino acids. CDR1 and CDR2 (germline): SGHRS, YFSETQ. CDR3 coding DNA: TGCGCCAGCAGCTTGGGCACAGGGAGGGATGATGGCTACACCTTC. It translates to CASSLGTGRDDGYTF.

This clonotype is medium-sized (0.01 to 0.1%) in the sample. A much larger clone lies a single base off, so this may be a read error. This chain links TRBV9 with TRBJ1-2; the D gene is possibly TRBD1 (6 bases). The CDR3 length is 15 residues. CDR1 and CDR2 from the germline V gene are SGDLS and YYNGEE. The CDR3 is CASSSTRGLLDGSTF. The CDR3 DNA follows: TGTGCCAGCAGCTCAACCAGGGGTTTATTGGATGGCTCCACCTTC.

This clonotype was seen once. The V and J genes are TRBV7-2 and TRBJ2-1, with no clear D. The CDR3 length is 11 residues. The germline CDR1 and CDR2 sequences are SGHTA and FQGNSA. V gave up 2 bases and J gave up 7 bases, with 3 bases separating them. CDR3 in DNA: TGTGCCAGCAGCTTACGAAATGAGCAGTTCTTC. Its protein product is CASSLRNEQFF. The full variable domain, with the rest looked up from reference TRBV7-2 and TRBJ2-1, is GAGVSQSPSNKVTEKGKDVELRCDPISGHTALYWYRQSLGQGLEFLIYFQGNSAPDKSGLPSDRFSAERTGGSVSTLTIQRTQQEDSAVYLCASSLRNEQFFGPGTRLTVL.

V gene TRBV9 combines with J gene TRBJ1-6, with unresolved D. CDR3 length equals 15 residues. CDR1 SGDLS and CDR2 YYNGEE come from the germline V gene. Deletions cut 0 bases from V and 7 bases from J, with 11 bases between. The CDR3 sequence is CASSVGVMSNSPLHF. In DNA, the CDR3 is TGTGCCAGCAGCGTAGGGGTAATGAGCAATTCACCCCTCCACTTT. The variable domain in full, with the rest retrieved from reference TRBV9 and TRBJ1-6, is DSGVTQTPKHLITATGQRVTLRCSPRSGDLSVYWYQQSLDQGLQFLIQYYNGEERAKGNILERFSAQQFPDLHSELNLSSLELGDSALYFCASSVGVMSNSPLHFGNGTRLTVT.

This rearrangement joins TRBV9 to TRBJ1-6; TRBD1 might be the D (6 bases). The CDR3 covers 16 residues. V was pared by 3 bases and J by 2 bases, with 12 bases between. From germline, CDR1 is SGDLS and CDR2 YYNGEE. As DNA, the CDR3 is TGTGCCAGCAGCGGTAGCAGGACAGCCTATAATTCACCCCTCCACTTT. It encodes CASSGSRTAYNSPLHF.